These 2 T cell receptor beta chains came from one sample sequenced in a study of T cells after yellow fever vaccination. TCRdb re-derived calls from the 5' RACE reads in MiXCR, one entry per CDR3 protein. Of around 600,000 distinct CDR3 sequences in the sample, roughly an eighth were seen once. The starting material was PBMCs, obtained on the day of the yellow fever booster vaccination. The source of these receptors is a man aged 30 to 39 who received the YFV17D yellow fever vaccine.

The rearrangement links TRBV14 to TRBJ1-2; tentative D call: TRBD1 (5 bases). Trimming took off 0 bases at V and 4 bases at J, with 12 bases between the two ends. Germline CDR1 reads SGHDN; CDR2 reads FVKESK. This CDR3 region has 15 residues. Here the CDR3 reads CASSQESRAGYGYTF. The CDR3 nucleotides are TGTGCCAGCAGCCAAGAAAGCAGGGCGGGCTATGGCTACACCTTC.

This clonotype appeared a few times. V gene TRBV10-3 combines with J gene TRBJ2-2, with a weak D call TRBD2 (6 bases). The germline V gene encodes CDR1 ENHRY and CDR2 SYGVKD. This CDR3 has 14 amino acids. V lost 5 bases and J 3 bases, leaving 10 bases between the germline ends. CDR3 amino acids: CAISPGVDTGELFF. The CDR3 coding sequence is TGTGCCATCAGTCCGGGAGTGGACACCGGGGAGCTGTTTTTT.